Here is one T cell receptor (beta chain) with its context. What it recognizes is unknown. This entry comes from a study of response to subunit inactivated influenza vaccine. MiXCR, run by TCRdb on the RT-PCR reads, gives a single entry per CDR3 protein. The data contain around 520,000 distinct CDR3 sequences, around 25% of them singletons. CDR1 SGHTA and CDR2 FQGNSA come from the germline V gene. The CDR3 is 15 amino acids. Trimming shortened V by 0 bases and J by 5 bases, and 13 bases separated the two germline ends. Study observations and caveats: Authors suggested each seasonal influenza vaccination recruits few new T cells.

The material sequenced was CD4+ T cells sorted from PBMCs, taken approximately 5 days after vaccination. The rearrangement joins TRBV7-2 to TRBJ2-5; the D call may be TRBD1 or TRBD2 (5 bases each). The TCR was taken from a man aged 50 to 60 who received an inactivated influenza vaccine. This CDR3 reads CASSLAGPGRETQYF. CDR3 DNA sequence: TGTGCCAGCAGCTTAGCGGGACCGGGAAGGGAGACCCAGTACTTC.